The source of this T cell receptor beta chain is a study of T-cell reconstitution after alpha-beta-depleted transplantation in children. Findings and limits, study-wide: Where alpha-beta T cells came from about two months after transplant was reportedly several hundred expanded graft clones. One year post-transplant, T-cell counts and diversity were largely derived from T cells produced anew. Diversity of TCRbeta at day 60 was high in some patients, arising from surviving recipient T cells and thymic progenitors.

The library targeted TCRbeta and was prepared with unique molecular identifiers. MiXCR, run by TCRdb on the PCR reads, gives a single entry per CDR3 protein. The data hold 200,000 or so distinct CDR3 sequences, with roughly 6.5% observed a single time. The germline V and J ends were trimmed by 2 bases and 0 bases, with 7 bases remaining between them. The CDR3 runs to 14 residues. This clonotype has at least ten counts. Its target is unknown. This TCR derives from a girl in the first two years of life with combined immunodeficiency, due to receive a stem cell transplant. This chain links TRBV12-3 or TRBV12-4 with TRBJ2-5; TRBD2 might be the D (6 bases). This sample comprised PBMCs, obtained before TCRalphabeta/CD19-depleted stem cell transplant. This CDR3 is CASSLSGDQETQYF. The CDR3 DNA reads TGTGCCAGCAGTTTATCGGGGGACCAAGAGACCCAGTACTTC.